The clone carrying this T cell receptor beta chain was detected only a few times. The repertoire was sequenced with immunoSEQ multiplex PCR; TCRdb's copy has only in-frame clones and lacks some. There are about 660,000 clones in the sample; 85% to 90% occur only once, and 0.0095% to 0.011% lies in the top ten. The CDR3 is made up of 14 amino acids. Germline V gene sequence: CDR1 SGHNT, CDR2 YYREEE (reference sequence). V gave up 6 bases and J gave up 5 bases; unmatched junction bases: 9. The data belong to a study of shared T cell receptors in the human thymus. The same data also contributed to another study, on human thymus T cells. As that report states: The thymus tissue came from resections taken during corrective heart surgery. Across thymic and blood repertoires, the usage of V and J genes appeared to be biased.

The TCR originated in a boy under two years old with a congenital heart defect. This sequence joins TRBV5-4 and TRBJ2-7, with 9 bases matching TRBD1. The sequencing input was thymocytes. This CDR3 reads CASNVGQGDHEQYF. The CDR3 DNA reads TGTGCCAGCAACGTGGGACAGGGTGACCACGAGCAGTACTTC.